Below, one TCR beta chain is given with its context. The method was immunoSEQ multiplex PCR; TCRdb's version includes in-frame clones alone and lacks a portion of them. The repertoire consists of under 200,000 clones, with roughly 80% occurring once and the leading ten covering roughly 6.7%. The record originates from a study of blood T cell repertoires in COVID-19. Study context: Some COVID-19 samples were acute and others convalescent; all came from the United States, Italy and Spain.

J was trimmed by 0 bases and V by 11 bases; bases with no gene match: 4. The CDR3 consists of 13 residues. Germline V CDR1 and CDR2: MNHEY, SVGAGI. Sequencing was performed on peripheral blood. The chain couples TRBV6-5 to TRBJ1-5; 7 positions match TRBD1. This receptor was identified in a man aged 55 to 70 with acute or convalescent COVID-19. The CDR3 DNA reads as TGTGCCGGGGGGACAGTTAGCAATCAGCCCCAGCATTTT. Its protein product is CAGGTVSNQPQHF.